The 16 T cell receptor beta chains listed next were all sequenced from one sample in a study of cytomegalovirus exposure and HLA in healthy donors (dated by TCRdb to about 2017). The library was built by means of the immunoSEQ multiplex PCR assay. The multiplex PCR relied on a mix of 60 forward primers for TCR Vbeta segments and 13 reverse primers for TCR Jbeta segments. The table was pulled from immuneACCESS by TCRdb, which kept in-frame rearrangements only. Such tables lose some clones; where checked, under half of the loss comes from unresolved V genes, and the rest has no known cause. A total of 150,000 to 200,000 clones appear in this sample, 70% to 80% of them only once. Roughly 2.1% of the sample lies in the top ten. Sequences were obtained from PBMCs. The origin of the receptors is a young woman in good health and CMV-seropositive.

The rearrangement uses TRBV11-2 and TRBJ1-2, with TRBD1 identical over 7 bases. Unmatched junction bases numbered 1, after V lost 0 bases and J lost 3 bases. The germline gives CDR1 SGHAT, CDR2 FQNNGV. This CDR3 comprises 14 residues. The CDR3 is CASSLEGQHYGYTF. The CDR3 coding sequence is TGTGCCAGCAGCTTAGAGGGACAGCACTATGGCTACACCTTC.

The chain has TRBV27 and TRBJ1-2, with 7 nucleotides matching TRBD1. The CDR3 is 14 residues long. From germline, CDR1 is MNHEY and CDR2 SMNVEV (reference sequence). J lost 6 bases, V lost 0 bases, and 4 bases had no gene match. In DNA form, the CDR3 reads TGTGCCAGCAGTTTATCCCGTAGGGGGCATGGCTACACCTTC. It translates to CASSLSRRGHGYTF.

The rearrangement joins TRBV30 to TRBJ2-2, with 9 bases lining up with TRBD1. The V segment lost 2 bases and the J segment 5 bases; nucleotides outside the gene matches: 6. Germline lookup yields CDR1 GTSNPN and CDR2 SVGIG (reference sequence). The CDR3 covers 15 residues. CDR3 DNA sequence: TGTGCCTGGAGTACGGGACAGGGCATTACCGGGGAGCTGTTTTTT. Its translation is CAWSTGQGITGELFF.

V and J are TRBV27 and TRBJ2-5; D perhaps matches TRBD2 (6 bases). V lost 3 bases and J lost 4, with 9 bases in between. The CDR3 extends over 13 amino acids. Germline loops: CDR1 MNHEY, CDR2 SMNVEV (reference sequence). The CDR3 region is CASSFRRGETQYF. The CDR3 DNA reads TGTGCCAGCAGTTTCAGGCGGGGAGAGACCCAGTACTTC.

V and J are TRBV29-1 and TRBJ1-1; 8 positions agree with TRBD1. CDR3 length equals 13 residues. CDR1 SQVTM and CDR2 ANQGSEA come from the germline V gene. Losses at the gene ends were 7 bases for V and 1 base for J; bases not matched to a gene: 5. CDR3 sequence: CSARGQENTEAFF. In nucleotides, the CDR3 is TGCAGCGCCCGGGGACAGGAGAACACTGAAGCTTTCTTT.

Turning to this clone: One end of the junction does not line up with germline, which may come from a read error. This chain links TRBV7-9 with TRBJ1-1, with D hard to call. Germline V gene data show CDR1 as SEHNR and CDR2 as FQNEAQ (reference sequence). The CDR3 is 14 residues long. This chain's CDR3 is CSSSLVGIVAEAFF. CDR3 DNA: TGTTCCAGCAGCTTAGTCGGGATCGTCGCTGAAGCTTTCTTT.

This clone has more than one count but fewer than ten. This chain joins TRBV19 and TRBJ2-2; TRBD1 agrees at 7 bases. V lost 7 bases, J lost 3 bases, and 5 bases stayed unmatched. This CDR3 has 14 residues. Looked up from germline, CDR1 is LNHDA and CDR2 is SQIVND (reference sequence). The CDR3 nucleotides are TGTGCCAGTAAAGCCAGGGGGTACACCGGGGAGCTGTTTTTT. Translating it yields CASKARGYTGELFF.

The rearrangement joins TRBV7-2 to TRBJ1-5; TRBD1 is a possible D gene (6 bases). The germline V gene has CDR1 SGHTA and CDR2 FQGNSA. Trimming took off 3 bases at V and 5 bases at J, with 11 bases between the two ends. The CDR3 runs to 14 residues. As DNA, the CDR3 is TGTGCCAGCAGCTTTAGGGAGGGGGATCAGCCCCAGCATTTT. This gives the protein CASSFREGDQPQHF.

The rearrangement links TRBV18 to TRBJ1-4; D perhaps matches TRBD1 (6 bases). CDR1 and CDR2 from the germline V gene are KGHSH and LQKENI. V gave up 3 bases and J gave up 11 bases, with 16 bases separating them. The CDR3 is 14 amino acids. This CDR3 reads CASSPDRMVPKLFF. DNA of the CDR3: TGTGCCAGCTCACCTGACAGGATGGTTCCTAAACTGTTTTTT.

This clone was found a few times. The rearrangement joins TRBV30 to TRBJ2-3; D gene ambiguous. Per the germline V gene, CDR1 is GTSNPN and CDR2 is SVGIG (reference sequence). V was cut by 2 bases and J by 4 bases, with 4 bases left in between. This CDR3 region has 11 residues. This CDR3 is CAWSTADTQYF. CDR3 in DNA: TGTGCCTGGAGTACGGCAGATACGCAGTATTTT.

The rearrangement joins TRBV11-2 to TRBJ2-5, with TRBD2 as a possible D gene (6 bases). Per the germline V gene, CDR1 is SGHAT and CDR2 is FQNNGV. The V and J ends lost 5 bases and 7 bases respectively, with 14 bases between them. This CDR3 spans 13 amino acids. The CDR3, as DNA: TGTGCCAGCAGCCCGGTGGGACTCCGGACCCAGTACTTC. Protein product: CASSPVGLRTQYF. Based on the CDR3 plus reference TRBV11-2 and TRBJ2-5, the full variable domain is EAGVAQSPRYKIIEKRQSVAFWCNPISGHATLYWYQQILGQGPKLLIQFQNNGVVDDSQLPKDRFSAERLKGVDSTLKIQPAKLEDSAVYLCASSPVGLRTQYFGPGTRLLVL.

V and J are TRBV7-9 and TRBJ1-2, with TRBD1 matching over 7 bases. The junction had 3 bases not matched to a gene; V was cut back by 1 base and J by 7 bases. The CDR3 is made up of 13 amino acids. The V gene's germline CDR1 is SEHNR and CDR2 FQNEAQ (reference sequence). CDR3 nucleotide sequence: TGTGCCAGCAGCTTAGAGGGGGCTTTTGGCTACACCTTC. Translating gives CASSLEGAFGYTF.

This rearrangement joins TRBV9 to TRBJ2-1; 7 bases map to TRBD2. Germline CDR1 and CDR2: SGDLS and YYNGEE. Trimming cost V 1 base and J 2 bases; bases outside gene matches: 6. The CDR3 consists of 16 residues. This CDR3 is CASSVTSSGTYNEQFF. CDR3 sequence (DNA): TGTGCCAGCAGCGTAACCTCTAGCGGAACCTACAATGAGCAGTTCTTC. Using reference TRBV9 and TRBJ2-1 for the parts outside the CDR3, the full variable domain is DSGVTQTPKHLITATGQRVTLRCSPRSGDLSVYWYQQSLDQGLQFLIQYYNGEERAKGNILERFSAQQFPDLHSELNLSSLELGDSALYFCASSVTSSGTYNEQFFGPGTRLTVL.

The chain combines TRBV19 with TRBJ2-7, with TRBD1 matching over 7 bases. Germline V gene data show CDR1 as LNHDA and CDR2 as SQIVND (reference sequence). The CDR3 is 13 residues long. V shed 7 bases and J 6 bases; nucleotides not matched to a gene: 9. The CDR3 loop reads CASKDRDRIEQYF. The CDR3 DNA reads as TGTGCCAGTAAAGACAGGGACAGAATCGAGCAGTACTTC.

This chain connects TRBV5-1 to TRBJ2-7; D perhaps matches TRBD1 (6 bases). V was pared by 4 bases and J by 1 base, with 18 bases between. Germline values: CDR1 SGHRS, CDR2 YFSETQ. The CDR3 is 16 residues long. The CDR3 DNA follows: TGCGCCAGCAGCCCCACAACAGGGACCCCTTCCTACGAGCAGTACTTC. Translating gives CASSPTTGTPSYEQYF.

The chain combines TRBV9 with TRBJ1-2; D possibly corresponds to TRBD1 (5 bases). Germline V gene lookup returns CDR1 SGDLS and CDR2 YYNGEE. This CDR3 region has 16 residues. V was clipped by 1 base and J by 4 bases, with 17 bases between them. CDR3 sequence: CASSVTSREVAYGYTF. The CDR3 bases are TGTGCCAGCAGCGTAACCTCCAGGGAGGTCGCCTATGGCTACACCTTC.